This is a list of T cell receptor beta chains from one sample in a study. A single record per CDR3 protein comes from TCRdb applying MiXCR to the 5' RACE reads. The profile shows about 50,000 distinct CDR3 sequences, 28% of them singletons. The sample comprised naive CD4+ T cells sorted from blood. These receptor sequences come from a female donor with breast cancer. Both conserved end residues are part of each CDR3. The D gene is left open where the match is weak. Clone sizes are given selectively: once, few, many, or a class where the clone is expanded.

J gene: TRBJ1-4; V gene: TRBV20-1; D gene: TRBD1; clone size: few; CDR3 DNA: TGCAGTGCTAGAGATCCGGCAGGGGGAGAAAAACTGTTTTTT; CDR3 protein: CSARDPAGGEKLFF
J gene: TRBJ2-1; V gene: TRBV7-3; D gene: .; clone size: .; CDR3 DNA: TGTGCCAGCAGCTTAACTGCGACTAACTACAATGAGCAGTTCTTC; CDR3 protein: CASSLTATNYNEQFF
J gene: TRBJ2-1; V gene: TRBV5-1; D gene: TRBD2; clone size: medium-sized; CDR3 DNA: TGCGCCAGCAGCTTGGGTAGTATGCTAGCGGGAAACAATGAGCAGTTCTTC; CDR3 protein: CASSLGSMLAGNNEQFF
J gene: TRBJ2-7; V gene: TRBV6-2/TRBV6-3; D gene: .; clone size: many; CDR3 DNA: TGTGCCAGCAGTCCTTCCTACGAGCAGTACTTC; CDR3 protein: CASSPSYEQYF
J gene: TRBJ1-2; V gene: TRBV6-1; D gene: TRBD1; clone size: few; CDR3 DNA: TGTGCCAGCAGTGAAGCGCGCGACAGGGTCTACACCTTC; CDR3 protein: CASSEARDRVYTF
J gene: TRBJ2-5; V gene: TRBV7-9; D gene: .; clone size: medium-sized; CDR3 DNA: TGTGCCAGCAGTTGGACAGAACAAGAGACCCAGTACTTC; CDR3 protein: CASSWTEQETQYF
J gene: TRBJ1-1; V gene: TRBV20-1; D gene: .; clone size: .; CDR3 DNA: TGCAGTACCCAGACCCCCGGGACTCTGAACACTGAAGCTTTCTTT; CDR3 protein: CSTQTPGTLNTEAFF
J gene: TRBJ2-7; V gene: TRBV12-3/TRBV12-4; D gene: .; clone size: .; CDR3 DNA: TGTGCCAGCAGGGGGGTCTACGAGCAGTACTTC; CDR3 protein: CASRGVYEQYF
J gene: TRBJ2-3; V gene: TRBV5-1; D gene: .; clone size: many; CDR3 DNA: TGCGCCAGCAGCCTTCAGGGAGACACACAGGATACGCAGTATTTT; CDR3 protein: CASSLQGDTQDTQYF
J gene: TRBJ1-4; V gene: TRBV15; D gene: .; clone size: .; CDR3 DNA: TGTGCCACCAGCCCCCGTGTGGATAATGAAAAACTGTTTTTT; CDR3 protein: CATSPRVDNEKLFF
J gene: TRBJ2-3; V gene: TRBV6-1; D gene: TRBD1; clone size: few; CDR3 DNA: TGTGCCAGCAGTGACTACAGGGGTGGTGGGGATACGCAGTATTTT; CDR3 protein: CASSDYRGGGDTQYF
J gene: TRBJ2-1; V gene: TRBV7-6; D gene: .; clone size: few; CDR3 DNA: TGTGCCAGCAGTTCTCGGGGGAAGGGTTCCTACAATGAGCAGTTCTTC; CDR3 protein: CASSSRGKGSYNEQFF
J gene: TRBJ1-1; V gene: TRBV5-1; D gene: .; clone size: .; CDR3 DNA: TGCGCCAGCAGCTTGGAAGGAGGGACGGGAAACACTGAAGCTTTCTTT; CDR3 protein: CASSLEGGTGNTEAFF
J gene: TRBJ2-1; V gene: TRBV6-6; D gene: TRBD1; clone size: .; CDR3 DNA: TGTGCCAGCAGTTACTCCCAGGGGGCTGGTAATGAGCAGTTCTTC; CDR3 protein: CASSYSQGAGNEQFF
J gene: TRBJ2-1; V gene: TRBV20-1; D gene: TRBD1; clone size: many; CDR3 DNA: TGCAGTGCTGGGACAGCCACCGGGTTCCCTATGGGTGAGCAGTTCTTC; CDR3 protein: CSAGTATGFPMGEQFF
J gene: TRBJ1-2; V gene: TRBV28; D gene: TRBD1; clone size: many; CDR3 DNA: TGTGCCAGCACGGGACAGGGCTATGGCTACACCTTC; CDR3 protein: CASTGQGYGYTF
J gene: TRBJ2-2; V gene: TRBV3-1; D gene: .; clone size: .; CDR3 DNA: TGTGCCAGCAGTGAGGGGCCAGCCCCGACTACCGGGGAGCTGTTTTTT; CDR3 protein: CASSEGPAPTTGELFF
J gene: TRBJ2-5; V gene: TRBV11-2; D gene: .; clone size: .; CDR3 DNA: TGTGCCAGCAGCTATGGGGATTGGGAGACCCAGTACTTC; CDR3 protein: CASSYGDWETQYF
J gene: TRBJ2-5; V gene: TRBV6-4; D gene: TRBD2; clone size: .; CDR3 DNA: TGTGCCAGCAGTGACGGCCTAGCGGGAGAACGGGAGACCCGGTACTTC; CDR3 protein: CASSDGLAGERETRYF
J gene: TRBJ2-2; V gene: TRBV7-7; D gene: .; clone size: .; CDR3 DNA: TGTGCTAGCAGCTTAGTAGGATCCGGGGAGCTGTTTTTT; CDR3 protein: CASSLVGSGELFF
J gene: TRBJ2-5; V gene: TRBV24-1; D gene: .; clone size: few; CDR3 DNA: TGTGCCACCAGTGATGGCGGTGGGGGAGAGACCCAGTACTTC; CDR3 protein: CATSDGGGGETQYF
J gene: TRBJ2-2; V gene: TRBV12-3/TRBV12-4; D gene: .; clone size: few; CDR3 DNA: TGTGCCAGCAGTTTACAGGGACGAAACACCGGGGAGCTGTTTTTT; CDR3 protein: CASSLQGRNTGELFF
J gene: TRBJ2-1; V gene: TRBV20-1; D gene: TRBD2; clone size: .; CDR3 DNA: TGCAGTAAAGTAGCGGGGGGGAGTGTCTACAATGAGCAGTTCTTC; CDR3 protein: CSKVAGGSVYNEQFF